This is a list of T cell receptor beta chains from one sample in a study of blood T cell repertoires in COVID-19. Assay: immunoSEQ multiplex PCR; the TCRdb copy retains only in-frame clones and omits some. The sample includes about 310,000 clones, around 89% of them seen just once. Sample: PBMCs or T cells enriched from blood (not recorded which). The receptors here all came from a woman in her forties who had recovered from COVID-19. Each CDR3 is given with its conserved first and last residue. D genes are given only for firm matches. Only part of the rows carry a size: once, few, many, or a class if the clone is expanded.

CDR3 protein	CDR3 DNA	V gene	clone size	J gene	D gene
CASNRGAAEQYF	TGTGCCAGCAACCGGGGAGCCGCCGAGCAGTACTTC	TRBV28	-	TRBJ2-7	-
CASSQEGQASTDTQYF	TGTGCCAGCAGCCAAGAAGGCCAGGCGAGCACAGATACGCAGTATTTT	TRBV3-1/TRBV3-2	-	TRBJ2-3	-
CASSYPAGSGYTF	TGCGCCAGCAGCTACCCGGCAGGAAGCGGCTACACCTTC	TRBV5-1	-	TRBJ1-2	-
CASSPTGNTEAFF	TGTGCCAGCTCCCCTACAGGGAACACTGAAGCTTTCTTT	TRBV18	-	TRBJ1-1	-
CASSRGQGAYGYTF	TGCGCCAGCAGCCGCGGACAGGGGGCCTATGGCTACACCTTC	TRBV4-3	-	TRBJ1-2	TRBD1
CSASPLRTGYNEQFF	TGCAGTGCTAGTCCCCTCCGGACAGGTTACAATGAGCAGTTCTTC	TRBV20-1	-	TRBJ2-1	TRBD1
CAWATGGRTDTQYF	TGTGCCTGGGCAACAGGGGGCAGGACAGATACGCAGTATTTT	TRBV30	-	TRBJ2-3	TRBD1
CASSQDRIGMNTEAFF	TGCGCCAGCAGCCAAGATCGGATCGGGATGAACACTGAAGCTTTCTTT	TRBV4-3	-	TRBJ1-1	-
CAIQTGTGVRDEQFF	TGTGCCATTCAAACCGGGACAGGGGTCCGGGATGAGCAGTTCTTC	TRBV10-3	-	TRBJ2-1	TRBD1
CASSLLTSGDLQNTQYF	TGTGCCAGCAGCTTACTTACTAGCGGGGACCTCCAAAATACGCAGTATTTT	TRBV7-9	-	TRBJ2-3	TRBD2
CASSLQAGGRRYGYTF	TGTGCCAGCAGCTTGCAGGCGGGGGGGCGCCGTTATGGCTACACCTTC	TRBV7-6	-	TRBJ1-2	-
CASSQDPGGLYEQYF	TGCGCCAGCAGCCAAGATCCAGGGGGCCTCTACGAGCAGTACTTC	TRBV4-1	-	TRBJ2-7	TRBD1
CASSSGRAVSGELFF	TGTGCCAGCTCCAGCGGGAGGGCCGTGTCCGGGGAGCTGTTTTTT	TRBV25-1	-	TRBJ2-2	TRBD2
CASSSTGGDNEQFF	TGCGCCAGCAGCTCTACAGGGGGGGACAATGAGCAGTTCTTC	TRBV5-1	-	TRBJ2-1	-
CATSEPGHDTQYF	TGTGCCACCAGTGAACCCGGACACGATACGCAGTATTTT	TRBV24-1	-	TRBJ2-3	-
CASNVPSSYNEQFF	TGTGCCAGCAATGTCCCGAGCTCCTACAATGAGCAGTTCTTC	TRBV9	-	TRBJ2-1	-
CSASPGGTDTQYF	TGCAGCGCTTCACCGGGAGGCACAGATACGCAGTATTTT	TRBV29-1	-	TRBJ2-3	-
CASRGLTGGLDNEQFF	TGTGCCAGCAGGGGCCTGACAGGGGGTCTAGACAATGAGCAGTTCTTC	TRBV2	-	TRBJ2-1	TRBD1
CASSPPGLSYEQYF	TGTGCCAGCTCACCACCGGGACTATCCTACGAGCAGTACTTC	TRBV18	-	TRBJ2-7	TRBD2
CASSSGTNLYADTQYF	TGTGCCAGCAGCTCAGGGACTAATCTCTACGCAGATACGCAGTATTTT	TRBV7-3	-	TRBJ2-3	TRBD2
CARSGSSYNEQFF	TGTGCCCGTAGCGGGAGTTCCTACAATGAGCAGTTCTTC	TRBV30	-	TRBJ2-1	TRBD2
CASSLGRTTDTQYF	TGTGCCAGCTCCCTCGGGAGGACCACAGATACGCAGTATTTT	TRBV18	-	TRBJ2-3	TRBD2
CASSPIAGGHTGELFF	TGTGCCAGCTCCCCTATAGCGGGGGGGCATACCGGGGAGCTGTTTTTT	TRBV9	-	TRBJ2-2	TRBD2
CASSRDRGPGNTIYF	TGTGCCAGCAGCCGGGACAGGGGGCCTGGAAACACCATATATTTT	TRBV9	-	TRBJ1-3	TRBD1
CASSFLTPGTSVPYEQYF	TGTGCCAGCAGTTTCTTAACTCCCGGGACTAGCGTCCCCTACGAGCAGTACTTC	TRBV28	-	TRBJ2-7	TRBD2
CASSRLPGLAEHTDTQYF	TGTGCCAGTAGTCGGCTGCCCGGACTAGCGGAGCACACAGATACGCAGTATTTT	TRBV19	-	TRBJ2-3	TRBD2
CSVDPAGREQFF	TGCAGCGTTGACCCTGCGGGGCGTGAGCAGTTCTTC	TRBV29-1	-	TRBJ2-1	-
CASSLLAGVWETQYF	TGTGCCAGCAGCCTACTAGCGGGAGTCTGGGAGACCCAGTACTTC	TRBV7-8	-	TRBJ2-5	TRBD2
CASSLNREETQYF	TGCGCCAGCAGCTTGAACAGGGAAGAGACCCAGTACTTC	TRBV5-1	-	TRBJ2-5	-
CASSQGKAGGREQFF	TGCGCCAGCAGCCAAGGGAAAGCGGGGGGGCGCGAGCAGTTCTTC	TRBV4-3	many	TRBJ2-1	TRBD2